Listed here are 8 T cell receptor beta chains from one sample, sequenced in a study of blood T cell repertoires in COVID-19. Measured with immunoSEQ multiplex PCR; TCRdb has only the in-frame clones, and not every one. The sample lists about 280,000 clones, approximately 85% occurring once. The sample was peripheral blood. The receptors stem from a man younger than 30 with active or convalescent COVID-19.

The rearrangement joins TRBV9 to TRBJ2-5, with 11 bases matching TRBD2. Germline V gene sequence: CDR1 SGDLS, CDR2 YYNGEE. There are 15 residues in the CDR3. Trimming removed 0 bases from V and 5 bases from J; junction bases left unmatched: 3. This chain's CDR3 is CASSVDTSGGETQYF. As DNA, the CDR3 is TGTGCCAGCAGCGTAGATACTAGCGGGGGCGAGACCCAGTACTTC.

The chain couples TRBV2 to TRBJ1-1; 7 positions match TRBD1. The trim removed 3 bases at V and 4 bases at J, leaving 5 bases unmatched. This CDR3 region has 14 residues. Germline CDR1 reads SNHLY; CDR2 reads FYNNEI. CDR3 DNA sequence: TGTGCCAGCAGTGAGGCAGGGGGAATCACTGAAGCTTTCTTT. This codes for CASSEAGGITEAFF.

This clone was seen more than once but under ten times. This chain links TRBV6-4 with TRBJ1-2; 10 bases line up with TRBD1. Germline V gene lookup returns CDR1 MRHNA and CDR2 SNTAGT. The CDR3 consists of 16 residues. V was clipped by 0 bases and J by 8 bases; unmatched bases: 9. The CDR3 DNA follows: TGTGCCAGCAGTGACTCCCCAGACAGGGGGCTACGAGGCTACACCTTC. Protein sequence: CASSDSPDRGLRGYTF.

This clone was detected once. The V call is TRBV2, the J call TRBJ2-7; the D is unclear. The CDR3 is 15 amino acids. V shed 11 bases and J shed 0 bases, with 20 bases lying between them. Germline assignment: CDR1 SNHLY and CDR2 FYNNEI. The CDR3 loop is CAGSPAAKSSYEQYF. The CDR3 DNA is TGTGCCGGATCCCCTGCGGCTAAATCCTCCTACGAGCAGTACTTC.

The genes are TRBV27 and TRBJ2-7; 7 nucleotides agree with TRBD1. This CDR3 spans 14 amino acids. Germline V gene lookup returns CDR1 MNHEY and CDR2 SMNVEV (reference sequence). V lost 4 bases and J lost 6; bases outside the gene matches: 9. CDR3 nucleotide sequence: TGTGCCAGCAGTTCCCCCTCGACAGGGTTCGAGCAGTACTTC. It translates to CASSSPSTGFEQYF.

The genes are TRBV13 and TRBJ1-1, with D unresolved. Germline V gene data show CDR1 as PRHDT and CDR2 as FYEKMQ (reference sequence). V dropped 0 bases and J dropped 3 bases, with 17 bases sitting between them. The CDR3 is 17 amino acids. Here the CDR3 DNA reads TGTGCCAGCAGCTTAGGGCGGGCGCTAGGCAGAGACACTGAAGCTTTCTTT. This gives the protein CASSLGRALGRDTEAFF.

The chain links TRBV2 to TRBJ1-5; D perhaps matches TRBD1 (5 bases). The CDR3 runs 15 residues. Deletions cut 3 bases from V and 0 bases from J, with 9 bases between. From germline, CDR1 is SNHLY and CDR2 FYNNEI. CDR3 bases: TGTGCCAGCAGTGACCTGACAGATAGCAATCAGCCCCAGCATTTT. This translates into CASSDLTDSNQPQHF.

This chain joins TRBV7-9 and TRBJ2-5, with 9 bases identical to TRBD2. Looked up from germline, CDR1 is SEHNR and CDR2 is FQNEAQ (reference sequence). V dropped 7 bases and J dropped 2; count of bases not matched to a gene: 8. The CDR3 spans 15 residues. CDR3 in amino acids: CASIAGEGPQETQYF. The CDR3 nucleotides are TGTGCCAGCATAGCGGGGGAGGGGCCGCAAGAGACCCAGTACTTC.